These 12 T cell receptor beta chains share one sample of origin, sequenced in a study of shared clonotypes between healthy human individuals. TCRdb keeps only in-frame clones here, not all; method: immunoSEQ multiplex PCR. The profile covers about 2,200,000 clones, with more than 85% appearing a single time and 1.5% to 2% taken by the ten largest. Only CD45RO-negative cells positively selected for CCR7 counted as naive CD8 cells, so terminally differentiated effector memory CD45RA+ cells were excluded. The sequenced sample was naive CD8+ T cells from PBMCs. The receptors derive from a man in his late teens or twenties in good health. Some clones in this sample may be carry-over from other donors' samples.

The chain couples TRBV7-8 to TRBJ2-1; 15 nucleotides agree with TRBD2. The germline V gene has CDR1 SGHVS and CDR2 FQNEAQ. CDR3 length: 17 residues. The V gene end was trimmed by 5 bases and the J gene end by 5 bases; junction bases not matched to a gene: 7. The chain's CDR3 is CASSPGLAGGLNNEQFF. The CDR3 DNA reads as TGTGCCAGCAGCCCGGGACTAGCGGGAGGACTAAACAATGAGCAGTTCTTC.

CDR3 sequence reads: CASSPRTGHEQYF. In DNA, the CDR3 is TGTGCCAGCAGCCCCCGGACAGGGCACGAGCAGTACTTC. The chain is built from TRBV14 and TRBJ2-7, with TRBD1 matching over 8 bases. In germline, CDR1 is SGHDN, CDR2 FVKESK. V dropped 4 bases and J dropped 5; count of bases not matched to a gene: 4. The CDR3 is 13 amino acids.

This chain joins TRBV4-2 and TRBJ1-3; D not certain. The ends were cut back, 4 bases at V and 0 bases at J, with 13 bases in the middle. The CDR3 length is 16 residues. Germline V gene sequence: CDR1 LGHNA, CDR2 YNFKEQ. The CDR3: CASSPPVSRSGNTIYF. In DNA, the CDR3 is TGTGCCAGCAGCCCACCTGTCTCCCGCTCTGGAAACACCATATATTTT.

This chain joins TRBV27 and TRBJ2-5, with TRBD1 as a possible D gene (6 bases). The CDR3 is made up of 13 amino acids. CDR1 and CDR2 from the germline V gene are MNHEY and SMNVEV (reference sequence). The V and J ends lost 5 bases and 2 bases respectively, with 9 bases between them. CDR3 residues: CASSPTGQETQYF. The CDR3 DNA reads TGTGCCAGCAGTCCAACAGGGCAAGAGACCCAGTACTTC.

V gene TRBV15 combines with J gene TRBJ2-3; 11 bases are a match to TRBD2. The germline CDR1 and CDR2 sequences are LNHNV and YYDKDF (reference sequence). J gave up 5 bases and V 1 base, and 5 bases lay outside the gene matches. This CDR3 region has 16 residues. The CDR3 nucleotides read TGTGCCACCAGCAGAGTCCTAGCGGGAGGTGGAGATACGCAGTATTTT. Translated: CATSRVLAGGGDTQYF.

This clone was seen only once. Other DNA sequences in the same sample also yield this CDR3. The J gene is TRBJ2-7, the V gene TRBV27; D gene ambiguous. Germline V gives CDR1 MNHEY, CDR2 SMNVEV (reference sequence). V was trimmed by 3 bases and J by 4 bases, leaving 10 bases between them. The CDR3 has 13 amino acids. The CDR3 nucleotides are TGTGCCAGCAGTTTCGGGCAGAGATACGAGCAGTACTTC. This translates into CASSFGQRYEQYF.

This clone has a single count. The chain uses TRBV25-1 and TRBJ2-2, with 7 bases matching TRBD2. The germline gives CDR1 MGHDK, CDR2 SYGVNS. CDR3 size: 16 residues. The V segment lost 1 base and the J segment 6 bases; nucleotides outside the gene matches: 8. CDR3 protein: CASSESGTTGPGELFF. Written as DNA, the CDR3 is TGTGCCAGCAGTGAATCCGGGACTACGGGACCCGGGGAGCTGTTTTTT.

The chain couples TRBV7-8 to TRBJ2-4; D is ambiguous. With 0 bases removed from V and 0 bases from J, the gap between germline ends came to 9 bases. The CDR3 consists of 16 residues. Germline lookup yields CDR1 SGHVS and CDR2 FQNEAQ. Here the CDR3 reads CASSLAYGIAKNIQYF. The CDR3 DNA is TGTGCCAGCAGCTTAGCGTACGGAATAGCCAAAAACATTCAGTACTTC.

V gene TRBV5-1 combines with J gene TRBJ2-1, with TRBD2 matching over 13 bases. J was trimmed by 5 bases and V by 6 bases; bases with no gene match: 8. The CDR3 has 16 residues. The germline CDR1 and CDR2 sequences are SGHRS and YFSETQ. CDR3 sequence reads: CASMGTGLAGDNEQFF. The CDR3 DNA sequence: TGCGCCAGCATGGGAACCGGACTAGCGGGGGACAATGAGCAGTTCTTC.

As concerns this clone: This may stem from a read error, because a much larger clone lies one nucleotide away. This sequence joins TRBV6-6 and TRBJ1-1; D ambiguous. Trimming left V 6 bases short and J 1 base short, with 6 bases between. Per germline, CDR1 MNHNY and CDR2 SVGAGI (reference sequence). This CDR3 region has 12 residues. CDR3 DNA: TGTGCCAGCAGCGCAGGGAACACTGAAGCTTTCTTT. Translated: CASSAGNTEAFF.

In nucleotides, the CDR3 is TGTGCCAGCAGTCTTCGACATACGAACACTGAAGCTTTCTTT. It is translated as CASSLRHTNTEAFF. The chain couples TRBV28 to TRBJ1-1, with D unresolved. The CDR3 contains 14 residues. V lost 5 bases and J 1 base, leaving 11 bases between the germline ends. Germline CDR1 and CDR2: MDHEN and SYDVKM.

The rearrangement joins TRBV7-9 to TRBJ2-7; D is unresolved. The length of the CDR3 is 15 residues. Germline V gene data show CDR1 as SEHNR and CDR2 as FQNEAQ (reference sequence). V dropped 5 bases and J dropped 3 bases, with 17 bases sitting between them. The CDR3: CASSLGYSLHYEQYF. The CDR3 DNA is TGTGCCAGCAGCCTTGGGTACAGTTTGCACTACGAGCAGTACTTC.